The T cell receptor beta chain described here comes from a study of OX40 agonist ivuxolimab in advanced cancers. Whole-study results and caveats: The average count of expanded clones was higher among CD8+ T cells than among CD4+.

Assay: immunoSEQ multiplex PCR; the TCRdb copy retains only in-frame clones and omits some. This table holds around 66,000 clones, around 85% found once. Of note for this clone: Its cognate antigen is unknown.

The germline gives CDR1 GTSNPN, CDR2 SVGIG (reference sequence). This CDR3 region has 12 residues. Trimming took off 4 bases at V and 10 bases at J, with 14 bases between the two ends. The V call is TRBV30, the J call TRBJ2-1, with D maybe TRBD2 (5 bases). This TCR came from an adult with an advanced solid tumor such as melanoma, head and neck, liver or kidney cancer. Sequenced here: CD4+ or CD8+ T cells sorted from blood, sampled in a trial of the OX40 agonist ivuxolimab. Written as DNA, the CDR3 is TGTGCCTGGAATAGGGATCGAGGGGAGCAGTTCTTC. It yields the protein CAWNRDRGEQFF.